The 7 T cell receptor beta chains below come from one sample, sequenced in a study of identical twins. TCRdb reprocessed the 5' RACE reads with MiXCR, giving one entry per CDR3 protein. The sample contains 500,000 to 600,000 distinct CDR3 sequences, roughly 21% of which appear only once. These data are also associated with another study on T cells expressing NK-cell markers.

Sequenced input: CD4+ T cells sorted from blood. Receptors originate from a woman between 18 and 30 years old in good health.

The chain combines TRBV12-3 or TRBV12-4 with TRBJ2-2; D gene unclear. V lost 3 bases and J 2 bases, leaving 13 bases between the germline ends. The CDR3 is made up of 16 amino acids. CDR3 DNA: TGTGCCAGCAGTTTTTCCGTCAGCTCTAACACCGGGGAGCTGTTTTTT. Protein: CASSFSVSSNTGELFF.

This clonotype was detected once. V usage is TRBV10-1 and J usage is TRBJ2-5, with D tentatively TRBD1 or TRBD2 (5 bases each). V was pared by 3 bases and J by 4 bases, with 9 bases between. Germline assignment: CDR1 WNHNN and CDR2 SYGVQD (reference sequence). The CDR3 consists of 13 residues. CDR3 DNA sequence: TGCGCCAGCAGTGATCCGGGGACAGAGACCCAGTACTTC. It translates to CASSDPGTETQYF.

This clonotype has only a few counts. The genes are TRBV20-1 and TRBJ2-3; weak D call: TRBD2 (6 bases). The CDR3 totals 14 residues. Trimming cost V 3 bases and J 1 base, with 11 bases left between them. Germline V gene lookup returns CDR1 DFQATT and CDR2 SNEGSKA (reference sequence). The CDR3 sequence: CSASAGTGTDTQYF. The CDR3 nucleotides read TGCAGTGCTAGCGCGGGGACGGGCACAGATACGCAGTATTTT.

The V gene is TRBV20-1, the J gene TRBJ2-5; possibly TRBD1 or TRBD2 for D (5 bases each). The V gene lost 3 bases and the J gene lost 5 bases, with 13 bases spanning the gap. CDR1 and CDR2 from the germline V gene are DFQATT and SNEGSKA (reference sequence). The CDR3 contains 13 residues. The CDR3 DNA sequence: TGCAGTGCTAGTAGTGGGGGAGTGGAGACCCAGTACTTC. It translates to CSASSGGVETQYF.

Ten or more counts support this clonotype. This rearrangement joins TRBV6-5 to TRBJ2-6; the match to TRBD2 covers 8 bases. This CDR3 has 15 amino acids. In germline, CDR1 is MNHEY, CDR2 SVGAGI. Trimming cost V 4 bases and J 2 bases; bases outside gene matches: 1. CDR3 region: CASSSAGAGANVLTF. DNA for the CDR3: TGTGCCAGCAGTTCAGCGGGAGCTGGGGCCAACGTCCTGACTTTC.

This clonotype was counted only a few times. This chain connects TRBV7-2 to TRBJ2-1, with D possibly matching TRBD2 (6 bases). V lost 3 bases and J 7 bases, leaving 16 bases between the germline ends. The CDR3 has 15 residues. CDR1 and CDR2 from the germline V gene are SGHTA and FQGNSA. CDR3 DNA sequence: TGTGCCAGCAGCTTTCAAGGCGGGGTAGGGAATGAGCAGTTCTTC. The encoded protein is CASSFQGGVGNEQFF.

The chain combines TRBV20-1 with TRBJ2-4, with 9 bases aligning to TRBD1. The CDR3 extends over 17 amino acids. V gave up 6 bases and J gave up 2 bases; unmatched junction bases: 14. Germline V gene lookup returns CDR1 DFQATT and CDR2 SNEGSKA (reference sequence). The CDR3 nucleotides are TGCAGTGCCTCAAATCCCTCCGGGACAGGGACCAAAAACATTCAGTACTTC. This sequence encodes CSASNPSGTGTKNIQYF.